This TCR beta chain was sequenced for a study of T cell changes during pregnancy in multiple sclerosis. Clones were read by immunoSEQ multiplex PCR, and TCRdb kept only the in-frame ones, dropping some. The sample contains 30,000 to 35,000 clones, about 88% of which appear only once. Per the germline V gene, CDR1 is SGHDT and CDR2 is YYEEEE. This CDR3 spans 14 amino acids. V lost 4 bases to trimming and J lost 3 bases; unmatched junction nucleotides: 7. The source is a female donor with multiple sclerosis, enrolled in a pregnancy study. Source: CD8+ T cells from peripheral blood mononuclear cells, taken before pregnancy. This chain joins TRBV5-6 and TRBJ2-7, with TRBD1 matching 7 bases. CDR3 nucleotides: TGTGCCAGCAGCCCCACCGGGACAGACTACGAGCAGTACTTC. This encodes CASSPTGTDYEQYF.